This T cell receptor beta chain was recorded in a study of memory CD4+ T cells and cytomegalovirus serostatus. Study-level background: Donors were healthy Belgian adults, 8 to 10 CMV seropositive and under 30 seronegative.

As for this clone: Its target is unknown.

Original methodology: Out-of-frame sequences were removed, leaving about 2.2 million distinct TCRbeta sequences. TCRdb's copy holds only in-frame clones and misses some; the assay was immunoSEQ multiplex PCR. V and J calls and clone size come straight from that table; D and trimming were deduced from the DNA. The sample records about 96,000 clones, about four fifths being singletons. The sort gate was single viable CD3+CD4+CD8-CD45RO+ cells for memory CD4+ T cells. Serum IgG to CMV pp150, pp28, p38 and p52 defined serostatus. Findings of the study overall: CD4+ memory repertoires contained 67 of 164 reported CMV TCRbeta sequences.

The clonotype was recovered from an adult in good health and CMV-seropositive. Sequenced sample: memory CD4+ T cells from blood.

The CDR3 reads CASSQAASGSTGELFF. The CDR3, as DNA: TGTGCCAGCAGCCAAGCGGCTAGCGGGAGCACCGGGGAGCTGTTTTTT. The chain carries TRBV4-2 and TRBJ2-2; 10 positions match TRBD2. J gave up 4 bases and V 1 base, and 3 bases lay outside the gene matches. The CDR3 totals 16 residues. The germline gives CDR1 LGHNA, CDR2 YNFKEQ.